This TCR beta chain was obtained from a study of OX40 agonist ivuxolimab in advanced cancers. Study overall: Dose-escalation patients had hepatocellular carcinoma, melanoma, renal cell or head and neck cancer.

Study conclusions and caveats: Blood T cells, both CD4+ and CD8+, expanded clonally by week 6 at 0.1 to 3.0 mg/kg.

This CDR3 is built from 15 residues. Trimming cost V 8 bases and J 2 bases; bases outside gene matches: 9. Per germline, CDR1 SEHNR and CDR2 FQNEAQ (reference sequence). This clone was detected a few times. Its antigen is unknown. Data came from immunoSEQ multiplex PCR; TCRdb stores just in-frame clones and leaves some out. The table includes about 52,000 clones, approximately 90% detected once. Sequencing used CD4+ or CD8+ T cells sorted from blood, obtained in a trial of the OX40 agonist ivuxolimab. This chain joins TRBV7-9 and TRBJ2-3, with 8 bases aligning to TRBD2. The receptor's source is an adult with an advanced solid tumor such as melanoma, head and neck, liver or kidney cancer. The CDR3 DNA reads TGTGCCAGCCGCAAGGGCGGGGGGCTCACAGATACGCAGTATTTT. This sequence encodes CASRKGGGLTDTQYF.